This note documents a single T cell receptor beta chain sequence. The data are from a study of blood T cell repertoires in COVID-19. Study information: Acute and convalescent COVID-19 specimens originated in the United States, Italy and Spain. PBMCs, B-cell-depleted T cells, or T cells provided the cDNA or gDNA that made up the material.

Authors' data handling: By means of reference gene primer amplification, nucleated cell counts were estimated. Profiled with immunoSEQ multiplex PCR; TCRdb holds only in-frame clones, not every one. V and J calls and clone size come straight from that table; D and trimming were deduced from the DNA. The sample includes around 70,000 clones, more than 60% seen only once; the top ten take about 24%. Sequences were obtained from peripheral blood. The receptor was derived from a human donor in a cohort sampled during active COVID-19.

In nucleotides, the CDR3 is TGTGCCAGCAGTCCCCAACAGGGCAACACTGAAGCTTTCTTT. Its translation: CASSPQQGNTEAFF. J is TRBJ1-1 and V is TRBV6-5; tentatively, D is TRBD1 (6 bases). Germline V gene lookup returns CDR1 MNHEY and CDR2 SVGAGI. The V end was cut by 5 bases, the J end by 2 bases, with 12 bases between. The CDR3 is 14 residues long.